Described below is a single TCR beta chain sequence and its context. This record comes from a study of cytomegalovirus exposure and HLA in healthy donors. V trimming: 5 bases; J trimming: 7 bases; junction bases outside the gene matches: 10. This CDR3 region has 15 residues. Germline V CDR1 and CDR2: SGHVS, FQNEAQ. Separate from the roughly 610-subject first cohort, the roughly 120-subject validation cohort was the one that the donors belonged to. Clones were sequenced by immunoSEQ multiplex PCR, and TCRdb holds only the in-frame ones, with some missing. The sample has roughly 150,000 clones, about 88% seen once.

The V call is TRBV7-8, the J call TRBJ1-2; 10 bases are shared with TRBD1. The sequenced material came from PBMCs. The receptor was isolated from a man younger than 35 in good health and CMV-seronegative. The CDR3 sequence is CASSPDRGQKGGYTF. The DNA of the CDR3 is TGTGCCAGCAGCCCAGACAGGGGGCAGAAGGGTGGCTACACCTTC. The complete variable domain, with remaining parts taken from reference TRBV7-8 and TRBJ1-2, reads GAGVSQSPRYKVAKRGQDVALRCDPISGHVSLFWYQQALGQGPEFLTYFQNEAQLDKSGLPSDRFFAERPEGSVSTLKIQRTQQEDSAVYLCASSPDRGQKGGYTFGSGTRLTVV.